The present T cell receptor beta chain was sequenced within a study of CD8 T cells in ankylosing spondylitis. TCRdb reanalysed the 5' RACE reads using MiXCR and keeps one entry per CDR3 protein. The table shows approximately 35,000 distinct CDR3 sequences, with roughly 11% occurring only once. V lost 6 bases and J lost 6, with 12 bases in between. The CDR3 loop spans 12 amino acids. This clonotype has a handful of counts. Source material: synovial fluid, either unsorted or a sorted T cell fraction (not recorded which). This chain connects TRBV12-3 or TRBV12-4 to TRBJ2-7; D is undetermined. This clonotype was sampled from a male donor with ankylosing spondylitis. The CDR3 loop reads CASSPAGSEQYF. For the CDR3, the DNA is TGTGCCAGCAGCCCCGCCGGGTCCGAGCAGTACTTC.